These 10 T cell receptor beta chains came from one sample sequenced in a study of human T cells and chemical hapten exposure. The sample's time point: patch test 2, 6 weeks after DPC sensitization. As to treatment: therapeutic diphenylcyclopropenone sensitization with weekly scalp DPC. Each CDR3 protein is one row after TCRdb ran MiXCR on the RACE reads. The sample carries some 100,000 distinct CDR3 sequences, 9.3% recorded once. The sequences come from whole blood, collected in connection with sensitization to the hapten diphenylcyclopropenone (DPC). These receptors were collected from a woman aged 40 to 50 with alopecia areata. Some clones in this sample may be carry-over from other donors' samples.

This clonotype was recorded a few times. The V and J genes are TRBV9 and TRBJ2-1, with no clear D. Germline assignment: CDR1 SGDLS and CDR2 YYNGEE. Trimming cost V 3 bases and J 0 bases, with 4 bases left between them. This CDR3 contains 13 residues. The CDR3 DNA reads as TGTGCCAGCAGCGCCAGCTCCTACAATGAGCAGTTCTTC. This sequence encodes CASSASSYNEQFF.

The V gene is TRBV18, the J gene TRBJ2-7, with 8 bases aligning to TRBD1. Looked up from germline, CDR1 is KGHSH and CDR2 is LQKENI. CDR3 length: 13 amino acids. With 5 bases clipped from V and 6 bases from J, the junction kept 6 bases outside the gene matches. In DNA, the CDR3 is TGTGCCAGCTCATCGGACAGGGAATTCGAGCAGTACTTC. It specifies CASSSDREFEQYF.

The rearrangement links TRBV7-8 to TRBJ2-1; 11 bases align to TRBD2. CDR3 length: 18 amino acids. V shed 1 base, J shed 7 bases, and the junction held 12 bases outside the gene matches. Germline values: CDR1 SGHVS, CDR2 FQNEAQ. The CDR3 region has the DNA TGTGCCAGCAGCTTAGGAGACGGATTTAGACTAGCGGGGAATGAGCAGTTCTTC. Residues: CASSLGDGFRLAGNEQFF.

This clonotype has ten or more counts. The rearrangement links TRBV6-5 to TRBJ2-7; D call uncertain. Trimming shortened V by 0 bases and J by 3 bases, and 9 bases separated the two germline ends. Per germline, CDR1 MNHEY and CDR2 SVGAGI. This CDR3 has 14 amino acids. The CDR3 is CASSYSAHFYEQYF. DNA of the CDR3: TGTGCCAGCAGTTACTCTGCCCACTTCTACGAGCAGTACTTC.

The CDR3 bases are TGTGCCAGCAGTTTATATAGCGGGCGATACGAGCAGTACTTC. This translates into CASSLYSGRYEQYF. The chain employs TRBV28 and TRBJ2-7; TRBD2 matches at 7 bases. The CDR3 is 14 residues long. Trimming at V came to 1 base and at J to 4 bases, leaving 4 bases not matched to a gene. Germline lookup yields CDR1 MDHEN and CDR2 SYDVKM.

The chain carries TRBV27 and TRBJ2-7; TRBD1 agrees at 7 bases. The germline CDR1 and CDR2 sequences are MNHEY and SMNVEV (reference sequence). J gave up 3 bases and V 1 base, and 3 bases lay outside the gene matches. The CDR3 is made up of 14 amino acids. The CDR3 loop reads CASSLFGQVYEQYF. The CDR3 DNA follows: TGTGCCAGCAGTTTATTCGGACAGGTCTACGAGCAGTACTTC.

DNA for the CDR3: TGTGCCAGCAGCTCCGGGACTAGCGGAGGGGGGGCCCAAGAGACCCAGTACTTC. This codes for CASSSGTSGGGAQETQYF. J is TRBJ2-5 and V is TRBV5-8, with TRBD2 matching over 11 bases. Germline trimming cut 3 bases from V and 1 base from J; bases unmatched to any gene: 11. The CDR3 sequence is 18 residues long. Germline CDR1 SGHTS, CDR2 YDEGEE.

V gene TRBV6-1 combines with J gene TRBJ2-2, with D possibly matching TRBD1 (5 bases). The V end was cut by 2 bases, the J end by 4 bases, with 8 bases between. Germline CDR1 MNHNS, CDR2 SASEGT. The CDR3 extends over 14 amino acids. CDR3 protein: CASSETQGTGELFF. The CDR3 DNA sequence: TGTGCCAGCAGTGAAACGCAGGGCACCGGGGAGCTGTTTTTT.

Ten or more counts support this clonotype. This chain joins TRBV28 and TRBJ1-1; a weak D match, TRBD1 (6 bases). Trimming removed 4 bases at V and 6 bases at J, with 12 bases between. This CDR3 has 13 amino acids. In germline, CDR1 is MDHEN, CDR2 SYDVKM. The CDR3: CASSSTGWAEAFF. CDR3 DNA sequence: TGTGCCAGCAGTTCTACAGGGTGGGCTGAAGCTTTCTTT.

The gene calls are TRBV6-5 and TRBJ2-7; perhaps TRBD2 as D (6 bases). The germline V gene has CDR1 MNHEY and CDR2 SVGAGI. Trimming cost V 7 bases and J 7 bases, with 20 bases left between them. The CDR3 spans 14 residues. CDR3: CASNPGTVTGEQYF. CDR3 bases: TGTGCCAGCAATCCCGGGACTGTTACCGGAGAGCAGTACTTC.